This is a list of T cell receptor beta chains from one sample in a study of response to subunit inactivated influenza vaccine. TCRdb fed the RT-PCR reads into MiXCR, producing one record per CDR3 protein. This table has 500,000 to 650,000 distinct CDR3 sequences, about 7.6% appearing once. Source: PBMCs from blood, taken 23 to 25 months after vaccination. The receptors stem from a man between 50 and 69 years old who received an inactivated influenza vaccine. The conserved cysteine and the conserved F or W are not part of the CDR3 here.

v_call	j_call	cdr3_aa
TRBV4-3	TRBJ2-4	ASSQGAGPKNIQY
TRBV29-1	TRBJ2-7	SVATSGTEQY
TRBV5-5	TRBJ2-2	ASSISQRGTGELF
TRBV27	TRBJ2-2	ASRRDRVATGELF
TRBV30	TRBJ2-5	AWSTDPGQGATQY
TRBV20-1	TRBJ2-2	SATGQGATGELF
TRBV7-9	TRBJ2-7	ASSLVAGPSYEQY
TRBV14	TRBJ2-7	ASSQWMEEY
TRBV14	TRBJ1-1	ASSQAPANTEAF
TRBV7-9	TRBJ1-1	ASSPHSGTGGAEAF
TRBV28	TRBJ2-3	ASSGIGGSDADTQY
TRBV11-3	TRBJ1-1	ASSLEIYRGVRNTEAF
TRBV5-5	TRBJ1-1	ASSPGGLSEAF
TRBV4-1	TRBJ1-5	ASSQGQSYQPQH
TRBV4-2	TRBJ2-6	ASSEILAGGTGGANVLT
TRBV5-1	TRBJ1-1	ASSLGGRSYEAF
TRBV7-2	TRBJ2-7	ASRTAYEQY
TRBV7-2	TRBJ2-3	ASSMTGSIADTQY
TRBV12-3/TRBV12-4	TRBJ2-7	ASSLGQASDEQY
TRBV6-5	TRBJ2-1	ATTGASGRGNEQF
TRBV27	TRBJ2-7	ASRSGATSYEQY
TRBV5-1	TRBJ2-5	ASSLTGGNVVETQY
TRBV12-3/TRBV12-4	TRBJ1-3	ASSSRGTGNTIY
TRBV30	TRBJ1-2	AWSRWDRNNYGYT
TRBV4-3	TRBJ1-3	ASSQDRGRVGGNTIY
TRBV5-1	TRBJ2-2	ASEESGGLNTGELF
TRBV29-1	TRBJ1-4	SVERGSGKLF
TRBV6-6	TRBJ2-3	ASIPGAGSTQY
TRBV7-2	TRBJ2-3	ASRSRGLSTDTQY
TRBV4-2	TRBJ1-1	ASSFLVGAAEAF
TRBV7-2	TRBJ2-5	ASSLGIVLAGHETQY
TRBV28	TRBJ2-1	ASSGGLLNEQF
TRBV30	TRBJ2-7	AWSVSSRHEQY
TRBV30	TRBJ1-6	AWSVKTAVSPLH
TRBV6-5	TRBJ2-5	ASSYLAREETQY
TRBV3-1	TRBJ2-3	ASRSGGGSTDTQY
TRBV20-1	TRBJ2-1	SARDLRLAGYNEQF
TRBV7-8	TRBJ2-7	ASSLQVAGPSYEQY
TRBV29-1	TRBJ2-3	SVDLGFTGGLGKDTQY
TRBV15	TRBJ2-3	ATSVQGTTDTQY
TRBV6-2/TRBV6-3	TRBJ2-1	ASSRSDGAYNEQF
TRBV9	TRBJ2-5	ASSGDGYLETQY
TRBV6-1	TRBJ1-1	ASWGASWDTEAF
TRBV4-3	TRBJ2-1	ASSQVAGGNYNEQF
TRBV4-2	TRBJ2-7	ASSQDRGIPYEQY
TRBV6-1	TRBJ2-3	ASTDGAGITDTQY
TRBV11-2	TRBJ2-1	ASSLGRGLAGPQQF
TRBV5-1	TRBJ1-1	ASSLQTGAEAF
TRBV7-2	TRBJ2-3	ASSPAGVGTDTQY